Shown below are 27 T cell receptor beta chains from a single sample sequenced in a study of beta chain features in type 1 diabetes. What was sequenced were expressed TCRB transcripts, since all of the isolated RNA had been reverse transcribed. Clones were sequenced by immunoSEQ multiplex PCR, and TCRdb holds only the in-frame ones, with some missing. The sample lists fewer than 500,000 clones; more than 11% were seen once. Material: naive CD4+ T cells from blood. These TCRs come from a man in his thirties or forties in good health.

This clone occurred a few times. V gene TRBV4-1 combines with J gene TRBJ2-5, with 7 bases identical to TRBD1. The germline V gene has CDR1 MGHRA and CDR2 YSYEKL. J was trimmed by 2 bases and V by 1 base; bases with no gene match: 4. The CDR3 spans 15 residues. In nucleotides, the CDR3 is TGCGCCAGCAGCCAAGGGGGACAGACGCAAGAGACCCAGTACTTC. This encodes CASSQGGQTQETQYF.

There are a few counts of this clone. The chain uses TRBV25-1 and TRBJ1-5, with 7 bases matching TRBD1. The CDR3 is 12 residues long. With 6 bases clipped from V and 8 bases from J, the junction kept 4 bases outside the gene matches. The germline V gene has CDR1 MGHDK and CDR2 SYGVNS. The CDR3 DNA sequence: TGTGCCAGCAGGGGACAGCCTAAGCCCCAGCATTTT. Translation gives CASRGQPKPQHF.

This clone was detected only a few times. The V gene is TRBV9, the J gene TRBJ2-1; 11 bases are a match to TRBD2. CDR1 SGDLS and CDR2 YYNGEE come from the germline V gene. V shed 4 bases, J shed 3 bases, and the junction held 3 bases outside the gene matches. CDR3 length: 15 amino acids. CDR3 sequence: CASSRTSGYYNEQFF. DNA for the CDR3: TGTGCCAGCAGCCGGACTAGCGGGTACTACAATGAGCAGTTCTTC.

The V and J genes are TRBV4-3 and TRBJ2-7; no clear D gene. The CDR3 length is 16 residues. From germline, CDR1 is LGHNA and CDR2 YSLEER. V lost 1 base, J lost 1 base, and 14 bases lay in between. Here the CDR3 DNA reads TGCGCCAGCAGCCAAGGGAAAGGCCCTTCTTCCTACGAGCAGTACTTC. Protein sequence: CASSQGKGPSSYEQYF.

This clone has just a few counts. Within the sample, other DNA sequences also encode this same CDR3. This chain uses TRBV20-1 with TRBJ2-3; no reliable D call. The V gene's germline CDR1 is DFQATT and CDR2 SNEGSKA (reference sequence). V was pared by 3 bases and J by 3 bases, with 4 bases between. The CDR3 covers 11 residues. Here the CDR3 DNA reads TGCAGTGCTAGTTTAACAGATACGCAGTATTTT. This gives the protein CSASLTDTQYF.

This clone was recorded a few times. The J gene is TRBJ2-7, the V gene TRBV7-2; possibly TRBD1 for D (5 bases). The germline CDR1 and CDR2 sequences are SGHTA and FQGNSA. CDR3 size: 15 residues. Trimming stripped 2 bases from V and 6 bases from J, with 17 bases between. CDR3 in DNA: TGTGCCAGCAGCTTAATGGGGCTGGGCCCTCTCGAGCAGTACGTC. Encoded protein: CASSLMGLGPLEQYV.

This clone was detected only a few times. The chain combines TRBV7-2 with TRBJ1-1; D ambiguous. The CDR3 consists of 14 residues. Germline V CDR1 and CDR2: SGHTA, FQGNSA. Trimming left V 3 bases short and J 1 base short, with 9 bases between. The CDR3 nucleotides are TGTGCCAGCAGCTTGGTGTACGGGAACACTGAAGCTTTCTTT. It codes for CASSLVYGNTEAFF.

This clone turned up a few times. V usage is TRBV7-2 and J usage is TRBJ1-2; D is unresolved. CDR3 size: 14 residues. The germline CDR1 and CDR2 sequences are SGHTA and FQGNSA. V was clipped by 4 bases and J by 14 bases, with 23 bases between them. The CDR3 region has the DNA TGTGCCAGCAGCTCGCCCCCCGAACGTGTCGTGCTAACCTTC. Translating it yields CASSSPPERVVLTF.

The CDR3 here is CASSVKGAYEQYF. CDR3 DNA sequence: TGTGCCAGCAGCGTTAAGGGGGCCTACGAGCAGTACTTC. The rearrangement links TRBV9 to TRBJ2-7, with D possibly matching TRBD1 (6 bases). Germline V gene data show CDR1 as SGDLS and CDR2 as YYNGEE. V was trimmed by 2 bases and J by 2 bases, leaving 8 bases between them. There are 13 residues in the CDR3.

This clone was observed a few times. This sequence joins TRBV4-2 and TRBJ1-3; D remains unclear. The CDR3 spans 16 residues. Trimming cost V 3 bases and J 4 bases, with 16 bases left between them. Germline CDR1 and CDR2: LGHNA and YNFKEQ. The CDR3 DNA follows: TGTGCCAGCAGCCACATGCTTGGGGAATGGGGAAACACCATATATTTT. Protein product: CASSHMLGEWGNTIYF.

This clone has a handful of counts. The V gene is TRBV30, the J gene TRBJ1-2; TRBD1 is a possible D gene (5 bases). This CDR3 has 16 residues. Trimming removed 0 bases from V and 1 base from J, with 15 bases in between. Germline lookup yields CDR1 GTSNPN and CDR2 SVGIG (reference sequence). CDR3 bases: TGTGCCTGGAGTGTCCTCCCATGGGGGGATAACTATGGCTACACCTTC. This sequence encodes CAWSVLPWGDNYGYTF.

The chain links TRBV15 to TRBJ1-6; TRBD1 matches 10 bases. J was trimmed by 10 bases and V by 3 bases; bases with no gene match: 6. The V gene's germline CDR1 is LNHNV and CDR2 YYDKDF (reference sequence). There are 15 residues in the CDR3. CDR3 in DNA: TGTGCCACCAGCAGCCGGGACAGGGGTTACTCACCCCTCCACTTT. It specifies CATSSRDRGYSPLHF.

This clone occurred a few times. The chain recombines TRBV29-1 with TRBJ1-1; D remains unclear. The CDR3 spans 13 residues. Germline lookup yields CDR1 SQVTM and CDR2 ANQGSEA. The V end was cut by 7 bases, the J end by 1 base, with 13 bases between. For the CDR3, the DNA is TGCAGCGCACTGAGCCATTCGAACACTGAAGCTTTCTTT. Its translation: CSALSHSNTEAFF. Complete variable domain (other parts from reference TRBV29-1 and TRBJ1-1): SAVISQKPSRDICQRGTSLTIQCQVDSQVTMMFWYRQQPGQSLTLIATANQGSEATYESGFVIDKFPISRPNLTFSTLTVSNMSPEDSSIYLCSALSHSNTEAFFGQGTRLTVV.

J is TRBJ2-7 and V is TRBV9, with D possibly matching TRBD1 (6 bases). The CDR3 loop spans 14 amino acids. The germline V gene encodes CDR1 SGDLS and CDR2 YYNGEE. V gave up 4 bases and J gave up 6 bases, with 17 bases separating them. The CDR3 coding sequence is TGTGCCAGCAGCCCACGAACACAGGGTAGCGAGCAGTACTTC. Its translation: CASSPRTQGSEQYF.

This clone has a handful of counts. The rearrangement joins TRBV29-1 to TRBJ2-2; 9 nucleotides match TRBD2. The CDR3 consists of 13 residues. Germline V gene lookup returns CDR1 SQVTM and CDR2 ANQGSEA. After removal of 7 bases from V and 7 bases from J, the junction contained 7 bases not matched to a gene. The CDR3 region has the DNA TGCAGCGGGAGCGGGAGGCAGGGCGGGGAGCTGTTTTTT. Its translation is CSGSGRQGGELFF.

The chain combines TRBV7-9 with TRBJ1-1; 8 bases map to TRBD1. There are 14 residues in the CDR3. Germline-derived CDR1 and CDR2 are SEHNR and FQNEAQ (reference sequence). The V segment lost 4 bases and the J segment 8 bases; nucleotides outside the gene matches: 9. In DNA, the CDR3 is TGTGCCAGCAGCTGGGGGACAGGACCAACCGAAGCTTTCTTT. Amino acid sequence: CASSWGTGPTEAFF. The full variable domain, its missing parts supplied by reference TRBV7-9 and TRBJ1-1, is DTGVSQNPRHKITKRGQNVTFRCDPISEHNRLYWYRQTLGQGPEFLTYFQNEAQLEKSRLLSDRFSAERPKGSFSTLEIQRTEQGDSAMYLCASSWGTGPTEAFFGQGTRLTVV.

This clone was seen a few times. The chain is built from TRBV18 and TRBJ2-6; 10 positions match TRBD1. Unmatched junction bases numbered 11, after V lost 0 bases and J lost 0 bases. Germline assignment: CDR1 KGHSH and CDR2 LQKENI. This CDR3 is 21 amino acids long. This CDR3 reads CASSPPGQGSYYASGANVLTF. DNA of the CDR3: TGTGCCAGCTCACCACCGGGACAGGGGTCCTACTATGCCTCTGGGGCCAACGTCCTGACTTTC.

This clone was seen a handful of times. This chain uses TRBV7-2 with TRBJ2-2; TRBD1 might be the D (5 bases). Per the germline V gene, CDR1 is SGHTA and CDR2 is FQGNSA. The CDR3 is 15 residues long. Trimming removed 1 base from V and 4 bases from J, with 10 bases in between. The CDR3 DNA is TGTGCCAGCAGCTTAGTTCAGGGATCCACCGGGGAGCTGTTTTTT. Protein sequence: CASSLVQGSTGELFF.

The sample holds a few counts of this clone. The chain combines TRBV5-1 with TRBJ2-7, with D possibly matching TRBD1 (6 bases). Germline lookup yields CDR1 SGHRS and CDR2 YFSETQ. V was cut by 3 bases and J by 3 bases, with 16 bases left in between. The CDR3 totals 15 residues. The CDR3 nucleotides read TGCGCCAGCAGCTCTACCGGGACAAGAAGCTACGAGCAGTACTTC. As protein: CASSSTGTRSYEQYF.

This clone was recorded a few times. The chain combines TRBV7-6 with TRBJ2-7; tentative D call: TRBD1 (6 bases). Germline V gene lookup returns CDR1 SGHVS and CDR2 FNYEAQ. Trimming removed 6 bases from V and 6 bases from J, with 12 bases in between. The length of the CDR3 is 12 residues. DNA of the CDR3: TGTGCCAGCAGTTCAACAGGGTTCGAGCAGTACTTC. Residues: CASSSTGFEQYF. Full variable domain (remainder filled in from reference TRBV7-6 and TRBJ2-7): GAGVSQSPRYKVTKRGQDVALRCDPISGHVSLYWYRQALGQGPEFLTYFNYEAQQDKSGLPNDRFSAERPEGSISTLTIQRTEQRDSAMYRCASSSTGFEQYFGPGTRLTVT.

This clone has a handful of counts. V usage is TRBV4-3 and J usage is TRBJ2-3; D may be TRBD2 (5 bases). This CDR3 contains 13 residues. Trimming stripped 0 bases from V and 9 bases from J, with 10 bases between. Germline values: CDR1 LGHNA, CDR2 YSLEER. The CDR3 region is CASSQEAGQTQYF. The CDR3 coding sequence is TGCGCCAGCAGCCAAGAGGCGGGTCAAACGCAGTATTTT.

V usage is TRBV30 and J usage is TRBJ2-5; 12 bases fit TRBD2. The germline V gene has CDR1 GTSNPN and CDR2 SVGIG (reference sequence). Trimming took 2 bases from V and 4 from J; bases not matched to a gene: 2. This CDR3 has 14 amino acids. This CDR3 is CAWSQLAGGETQYF. In nucleotides, the CDR3 is TGTGCCTGGAGTCAACTAGCGGGGGGAGAGACCCAGTACTTC. Variable domain in full (rest from reference TRBV30 and TRBJ2-5): SQTIHQWPATLVQPVGSPLSLECTVEGTSNPNLYWYRQAAGRGLQLLFYSVGIGQISSEVPQNLSASRPQDRQFILSSKKLLLSDSGFYLCAWSQLAGGETQYFGPGTRLLVL.

This chain connects TRBV14 to TRBJ2-7, with TRBD1 as a possible D gene (7 bases). CDR3 length: 15 residues. Trimming removed 4 bases at V and 9 bases at J, with 22 bases between. The germline V gene has CDR1 SGHDN and CDR2 FVKESK. The chain's CDR3 is CASSPQIQGGLGQYF. The CDR3 coding sequence is TGTGCCAGCAGCCCCCAAATCCAGGGGGGCCTGGGGCAGTACTTC.

This chain uses TRBV5-1 with TRBJ2-2; D is unresolved. Trimming took off 2 bases at V and 0 bases at J, with 8 bases between the two ends. The germline V gene has CDR1 SGHRS and CDR2 YFSETQ. The CDR3 has 15 residues. Here the CDR3 DNA reads TGCGCCAGCAGCTTAAGCTTCGCGAACACCGGGGAGCTGTTTTTT. This gives the protein CASSLSFANTGELFF. The variable domain in full, with the rest retrieved from reference TRBV5-1 and TRBJ2-2, is KAGVTQTPRYLIKTRGQQVTLSCSPISGHRSVSWYQQTPGQGLQFLFEYFSETQRNKGNFPGRFSGRQFSNSRSEMNVSTLELGDSALYLCASSLSFANTGELFFGEGSRLTVL.

This clone has a handful of counts. For the CDR3, the DNA is TGCGCCAGCAGCCAAGAGGACACATCCTACGAGCAGTACTTC. Its translation is CASSQEDTSYEQYF. V gene TRBV4-3 combines with J gene TRBJ2-7, with a possible D match to TRBD1 (5 bases). Between the trimmed V and J ends, which lost 0 bases and 1 base, there was a span of 7 bases. Germline V gene lookup returns CDR1 LGHNA and CDR2 YSLEER. This CDR3 comprises 14 residues.

This clone was recorded a few times. The rearrangement joins TRBV7-3 to TRBJ2-1; D may be TRBD2 (6 bases). CDR1 is SGHTA and CDR2 is FQGTGA in the germline V gene. The CDR3 spans 13 residues. V dropped 5 bases and J dropped 9 bases, with 14 bases sitting between them. This CDR3 reads CASSPFGLPEQFF. DNA of the CDR3: TGTGCCAGCAGCCCATTTGGACTACCTGAGCAGTTCTTC.

The chain joins TRBV6-5 to TRBJ1-5; the match to TRBD1 covers 8 bases. This CDR3 comprises 15 residues. Per germline, CDR1 MNHEY and CDR2 SVGAGI. V was clipped by 6 bases and J by 0 bases; unmatched bases: 4. The CDR3 region has the DNA TGTGCCAGCAGAGGGGACAGGAATAGCAATCAGCCCCAGCATTTT. It specifies CASRGDRNSNQPQHF.